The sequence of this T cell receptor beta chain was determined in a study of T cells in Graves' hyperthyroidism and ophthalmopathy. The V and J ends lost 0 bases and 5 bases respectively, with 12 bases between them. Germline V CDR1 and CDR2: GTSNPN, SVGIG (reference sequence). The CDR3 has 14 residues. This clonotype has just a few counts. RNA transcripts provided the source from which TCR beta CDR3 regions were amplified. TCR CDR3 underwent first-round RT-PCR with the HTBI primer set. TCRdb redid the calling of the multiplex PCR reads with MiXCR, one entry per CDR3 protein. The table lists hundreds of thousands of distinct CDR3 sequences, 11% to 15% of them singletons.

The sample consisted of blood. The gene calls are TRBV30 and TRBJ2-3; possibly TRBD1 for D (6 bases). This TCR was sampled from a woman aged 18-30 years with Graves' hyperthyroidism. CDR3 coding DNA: TGTGCCTGGAGTGTAGGGACATTAGAAGATACGCAGTATTTT. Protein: CAWSVGTLEDTQYF.